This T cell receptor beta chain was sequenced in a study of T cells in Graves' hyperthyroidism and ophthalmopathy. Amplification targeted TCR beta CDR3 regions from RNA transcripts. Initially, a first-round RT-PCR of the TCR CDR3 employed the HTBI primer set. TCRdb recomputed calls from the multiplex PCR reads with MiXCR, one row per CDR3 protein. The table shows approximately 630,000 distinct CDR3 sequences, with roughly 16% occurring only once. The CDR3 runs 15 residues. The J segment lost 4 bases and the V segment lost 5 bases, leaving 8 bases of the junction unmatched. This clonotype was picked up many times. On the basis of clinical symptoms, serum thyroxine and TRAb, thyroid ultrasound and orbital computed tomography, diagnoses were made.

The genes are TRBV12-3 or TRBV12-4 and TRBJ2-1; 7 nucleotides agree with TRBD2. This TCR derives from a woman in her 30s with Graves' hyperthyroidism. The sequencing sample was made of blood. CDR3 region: CASSPGTTKYNEQFF. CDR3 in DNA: TGTGCCAGCAGTCCCGGGACTACGAAATACAATGAGCAGTTCTTC.